The entry that follows covers one T cell receptor (beta chain) sequence. The record originates from a study of cytomegalovirus exposure and HLA in healthy donors. The PCR employed 60 Vbeta primers together with 13 Jbeta primers. Profiling relied on immunoSEQ multiplex PCR, and the TCRdb table lists in-frame clones only, not all of them. Counted here are approximately 240,000 clones, about 80% occurring once; the ten biggest clones make up 2.5% to 3.5%. This CDR3 is built from 14 residues. V lost 0 bases and J 2 bases, leaving 8 bases between the germline ends. CDR1 SGHRS and CDR2 YFSETQ come from the germline V gene.

The rearrangement uses TRBV5-1 and TRBJ2-5, with D maybe TRBD1 (5 bases). Source material: PBMCs. This receptor was obtained from a woman between 55 and 75 years old in good health and CMV-seropositive. This CDR3 reads CASSLGQIQETQYF. The CDR3 DNA reads TGCGCCAGCAGCTTGGGACAGATTCAAGAGACCCAGTACTTC.